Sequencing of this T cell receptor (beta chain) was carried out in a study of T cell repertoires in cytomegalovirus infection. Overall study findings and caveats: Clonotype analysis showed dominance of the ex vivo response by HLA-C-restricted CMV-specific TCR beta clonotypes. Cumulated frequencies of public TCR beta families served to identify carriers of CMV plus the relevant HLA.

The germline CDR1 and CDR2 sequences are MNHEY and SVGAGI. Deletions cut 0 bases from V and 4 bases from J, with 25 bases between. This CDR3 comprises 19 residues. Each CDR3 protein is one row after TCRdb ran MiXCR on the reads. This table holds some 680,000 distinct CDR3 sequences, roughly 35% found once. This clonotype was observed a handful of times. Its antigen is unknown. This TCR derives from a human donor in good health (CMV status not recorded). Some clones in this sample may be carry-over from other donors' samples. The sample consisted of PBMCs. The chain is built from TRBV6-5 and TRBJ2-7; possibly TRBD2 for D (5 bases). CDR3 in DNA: TGTGCCAGCAGTTACTCCCACGGGGTGAACTCCCGAGGTCTTTACGAGCAGTACTTC. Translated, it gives CASSYSHGVNSRGLYEQYF.